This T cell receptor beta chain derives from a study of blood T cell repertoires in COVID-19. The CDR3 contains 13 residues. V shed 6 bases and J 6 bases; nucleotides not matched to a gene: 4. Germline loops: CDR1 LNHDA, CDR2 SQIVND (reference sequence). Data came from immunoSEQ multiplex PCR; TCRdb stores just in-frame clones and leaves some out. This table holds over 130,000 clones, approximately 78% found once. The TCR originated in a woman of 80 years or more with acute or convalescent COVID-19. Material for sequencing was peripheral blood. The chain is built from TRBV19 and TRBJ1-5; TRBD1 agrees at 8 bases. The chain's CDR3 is CASSLDRGQPQHF. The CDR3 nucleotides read TGTGCCAGTAGCCTCGACAGGGGTCAGCCCCAGCATTTT.